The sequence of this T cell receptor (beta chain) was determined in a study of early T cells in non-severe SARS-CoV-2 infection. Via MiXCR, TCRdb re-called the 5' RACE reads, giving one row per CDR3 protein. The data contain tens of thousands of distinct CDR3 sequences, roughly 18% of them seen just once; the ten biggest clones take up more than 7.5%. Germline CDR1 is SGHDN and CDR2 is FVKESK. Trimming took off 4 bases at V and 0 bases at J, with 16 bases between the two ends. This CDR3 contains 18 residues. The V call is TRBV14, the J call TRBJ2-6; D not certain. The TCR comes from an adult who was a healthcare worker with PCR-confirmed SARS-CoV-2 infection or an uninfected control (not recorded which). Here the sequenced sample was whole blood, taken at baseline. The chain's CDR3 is CASSPIRGAYSGANVLTF. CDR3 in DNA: TGTGCCAGCAGCCCCATACGTGGCGCCTACTCTGGGGCCAACGTCCTGACTTTC.